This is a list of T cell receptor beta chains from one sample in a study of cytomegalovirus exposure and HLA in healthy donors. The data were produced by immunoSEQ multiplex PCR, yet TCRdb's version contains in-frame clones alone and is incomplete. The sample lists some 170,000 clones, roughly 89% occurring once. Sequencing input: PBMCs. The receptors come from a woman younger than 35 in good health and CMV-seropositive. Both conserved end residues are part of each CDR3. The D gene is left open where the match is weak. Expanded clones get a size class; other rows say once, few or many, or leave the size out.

CASSLGQRNTEAFF	TGTGCCAGCAGCTTGGGACAGAGGAACACTGAAGCTTTCTTT	TRBV7-6	.	TRBD1	TRBJ1-1
CASSIDGGSNYGYTF	TGTGCCAGCAGCATAGACGGAGGCTCTAACTATGGCTACACCTTC	TRBV9	few	.	TRBJ1-2
CASTPASGTREQYF	TGTGCCAGCACTCCTGCTAGCGGGACGCGAGAGCAGTACTTC	TRBV27	.	TRBD2	TRBJ2-7
CATSMRQGSNTEAFF	TGTGCCACCAGCATGAGACAGGGCTCGAACACTGAAGCTTTCTTT	TRBV15	.	TRBD1	TRBJ1-1
CASSGDTSDWHEQYF	TGTGCCAGTAGTGGCGACACTAGCGACTGGCACGAGCAGTACTTC	TRBV19	.	TRBD2	TRBJ2-7
CASGLTGYNEQFF	TGTGCTTCCGGACTAACCGGATACAATGAGCAGTTCTTC	TRBV25-1	.	.	TRBJ2-1
CATGGYRNQHF	TGTGCCACGGGGGGGTATCGAAACCAGCATTTT	TRBV15	.	.	TRBJ1-5
CSVWTPSGYTF	TGCAGCGTATGGACTCCATCGGGCTACACCTTC	TRBV29-1	.	.	TRBJ1-2
CAMTSGDGQPQHF	TGTGCCATGACCTCAGGGGATGGTCAGCCCCAGCATTTT	TRBV10-3	.	.	TRBJ1-5
CASSLWTSGKEEQYF	TGTGCCAGCAGTTTATGGACTAGCGGGAAGGAAGAGCAGTACTTC	TRBV27	.	TRBD2	TRBJ2-7
CASSQHRYQGNTEAFF	TGTGCCAGCAGTCAACACAGGTATCAGGGGAACACTGAAGCTTTCTTT	TRBV27	.	.	TRBJ1-1
CASSVPRTDSYEQYF	TGTGCCAGCAGCGTACCCCGGACAGACTCCTACGAGCAGTACTTC	TRBV9	.	.	TRBJ2-7
CASSRTSGRSYNEQFF	TGTGCCAGTAGTAGGACTAGCGGACGCTCCTACAATGAGCAGTTCTTC	TRBV19	.	TRBD2	TRBJ2-1
CASRAGDTQYF	TGTGCCAGCCGAGCGGGGGATACGCAGTATTTT	TRBV2	.	TRBD2	TRBJ2-3
CASSHTGTSGSIRQDTQYF	TGTGCCAGCAGCCATACCGGGACTAGCGGGAGTATACGTCAGGATACGCAGTATTTT	TRBV27	.	TRBD2	TRBJ2-3